This TCR beta chain was observed in a study of cytomegalovirus exposure and HLA in healthy donors (dated by TCRdb to the late 2010s). Study-level background: An earlier analysis of several hundred of the donors reported about 290 Gb of sequence data and around 110 million unique TCR beta sequences from about 179 million T cells. An early release that covered roughly 600 HLA-typed donors contained approximately 320 gigabases of sequencing data and 75 million to 100 million unique TCR sequences. The study profiled the T cell repertoires of under 700 subjects by immunosequencing and related them to cytomegalovirus serostatus. Roughly 5 DR-DQ haplotypes were treated as single units for association and clustering because of strong linkage in the cohort. In an earlier analysis of 587 of the donors, high-throughput TCR beta sequencing was used to judge whether each TCR beta V gene segment behaved as functional or pseudogenic. Besides the first cohort of more than 650 subjects, a separate validation cohort made up of roughly 130 different subjects was used. The genetic ancestry cluster associated with self-reported Caucasian donors included around four fifths of the roughly 410 genotyped donors. The study aimed to test whether cataloging public T cell receptors could reveal signatures of past pathogen exposure. HLA typing covered class I and class II loci at four-digit resolution. To predict cytomegalovirus infection status, the study combined high-throughput TCR immunosequencing, statistical association of individual TCRs with disease status, and machine learning. On average, roughly 200,000 unique TCR beta nucleotide sequences were sequenced per donor among 398 genotyped donors of the cohort, with 15% to 20% of those sequences being non-productive. Typing coverage differed by locus: A, B, C, DRB1 and DQB1 were typed in roughly 629-630 donors, DQA1 in 522, DPA1 in around 610, and DPB1 in just under 490. Rather than using new phenotypic data, the later analysis identified candidate immune exposures from TCR beta sequences and from how often those sequences occurred across donors. To study patterns of TCR occurrence, a later analysis re-analyzed previously published TCR beta repertoires from several hundred donors and added high-resolution HLA genotyping. All discovery cohort repertoires had been generated on a single sequencing platform. Genome-wide SNP genotypes for about three fifths of the 666 donors were used in a later genetic analysis, which treated that subset as a discovery cohort. Donor age, sex, ethnicity and CMV serostatus were collected together with the repertoire data. On the study overall, not on this receptor specifically: In vitro tests confirmed that a few of the cytomegalovirus-associated TCR beta chains recognize cytomegalovirus antigens. A further reported finding was that TCR beta sequences accurately predicted the HLA-A and HLA-B alleles for most subjects in the first cohort. An association between a missense DCLRE1C variant and V-gene and J-gene trimming of TCR beta chains was found in a later genetic analysis and replicated in an independent cohort. Most TCR sequences were seen in very few donors, while some public TCRs were found in many individuals. Most CMV-associated TCR beta chains appeared to be HLA-restricted in a later analysis, and the HLA associations seemed to be driven largely by CMV exposure. Strong co-occurrence of HLA alleles, especially DR and DQ, made assigning TCR associations to individual alleles difficult. Only TCR beta chains were sequenced in this cohort, and the absence of alpha or paired-chain data limited detectable features. According to a later genetic analysis, donors in an Asian-associated ancestry cluster had fewer N-insertions in productive TCRs than the approximately 690-donor mean. A total of 150 to 200 TCR beta chains were listed by the study as associated with cytomegalovirus. It was suggested by the authors that the approach could potentially be generalized to other disease states and immunological phenotypes. In a later analysis, the rate of TCR association differed among HLA loci, with DRB1 alleles having the most associated TCRs and HLA-C alleles having the fewest. In a later analysis, some 17,000 TCR beta sequences were associated with specific HLA alleles at a false discovery rate of 0.05. For the cohort, immune exposure information was limited to CMV serostatus. The presence/absence analyses assumed that sequencing depth was roughly uniform across donors, and that assumption may not be true. The classifier was reported to diagnose cytomegalovirus status with high specificity and sensitivity in both the original cohort and the validation cohort. A group of highly shared sequence variants was considered likely to be a technical artifact of the sequencing pipeline. In a later analysis, HLA-associated TCR beta chains showed more clonal expansion and lower generation probabilities than non-associated chains that were equally common. The 87-base-pair reads could not distinguish some IMGT-functional V segments, including TRBV6-2 and TRBV6-3, so those segments were excluded. HLA typing was unavailable for some donors at each locus, so association tests used only the typed subset. The earlier analysis of 587 of the donors excluded over 15 rarely observed V segments, including chromosome 9 orphons, because counts were too low. In a later analysis, several top co-occurrence clusters were reported to appear linked to parvovirus B19, influenza, CMV and Epstein-Barr virus. In an earlier analysis of around 500 of the donors, most TCR beta V segments appeared in productive rearrangements about 90% or about 30% of the time, broadly matching IMGT annotations. Linkage disequilibrium might explain the correlated functional status among segregating V segments, but an unknown experimental factor could not be ruled out.

The CDR1 and CDR2 encoded by the germline V gene (reference sequence) are MNHNY and SVGAGI. The junction shows trimming of 4 bases on V and 8 bases on J, and the gene matches do not reach 8 bases of it. The CDR3, cysteine through phenylalanine, is 14 amino acids long. This entry keeps only the CDR3 DNA: 42 bases, framed from base 1. Library method: the immunoSEQ multiplex PCR assay. For the multiplex PCR, a mixture combining 60 forward primers for TCR Vbeta segments and 13 reverse primers for TCR Jbeta segments was used. Amplification of the CDR3 region of rearranged TCR beta genes was performed with a multiplex PCR assay on genomic DNA. The Illumina HiSeq System was used to sequence the amplified TCR beta libraries as 87-base-pair reads. Per the original workflow: A later analysis tallied around 80 million unique TCR beta chains across the 666 repertoires, and about 12 million of those chains were shared by two or more donors. Raw reads were error-corrected and collapsed into unique sequences by a nearest-neighbor algorithm in which closely related sequences were merged to remove PCR and sequencing errors. To assign V, D and J gene segments, CDR3 sequences were aligned to IMGT reference sequences. For a sequence to be retained, a match of at least six nucleotides was required to both a V gene segment and a J gene segment. A rearrangement was called productive if the CDR3 had no stop codons and remained in frame with V and J, and every other rearrangement was called non-productive. CDR3 was defined by IMGT convention, running from the second conserved V-encoded cysteine to the conserved J-encoded phenylalanine. The earlier analysis of fewer than 700 of the donors excluded sequences that lacked an unambiguous match to a single V gene segment. In an earlier analysis of about 590 of the donors, a V segment was called functional when productive rearrangements were above 56.7%, and segregating when the standard deviation between donors exceeded 5%. A statistical classification framework was developed to diagnose cytomegalovirus status using the catalog of TCR beta chain sequences. V and J gene assignment, in a later analysis, came from comparing TCR nucleotide sequences with IMGT/GENE-DB human TR gene sequences. A later analysis assigned CDR3 sequences and most-parsimonious VDJ recombination scenarios with the TCRdist pipeline. In a later analysis, each TCR beta chain was defined by its CDR3 amino acid sequence together with its V-gene family, and reads lacking a unique V-gene family were excluded. As a way to deal with suspected cross-contamination and a sequencing artifact, a later analysis dropped over 550 nucleotide sequences that were highly shared and had low generation probability. A later analysis calculated a clonal expansion index for each public chain from normalized within-repertoire ranks of inferred template counts. In a later analysis, generation probabilities were computed using a VDJ recombination model fitted to out-of-frame rearrangements, and the results were checked against IGoR. Hypergeometric tests were used in a later analysis to score TCR-TCR, TCR-HLA and TCR-CMV co-occurrence, with a repertoire-size bias correction applied to the TCR pairs. To estimate false discovery rates, a later analysis permuted the HLA or CMV assignments 20 times. In a later analysis, co-occurring TCRs were grouped using DBSCAN, and TCRdist sequence similarity was added for clustering within HLA-allele-positive subsets. Co-occurrence clustering excluded repertoires with fewer than 30,000 or more than 120,000 public chains, plus five with anomalous nucleotide sharing. TCRdb's version of the immuneACCESS table is confined to in-frame rearrangements and falls short of the full clone set. An unresolved V gene accounts for under half of the shortfall where checked; the remainder is of unknown origin. The V and J calls and clone size were taken over from that table, and D and trimming were inferred from the DNA. In this sample the table shows approximately 100,000 clones, 55% to 80% of which occur a single time. About 1.2% of the sample is held by the ten biggest clonotypes.

The cohort comprised several hundred healthy bone marrow donors. At the time of sampling, all cohort members were nominally healthy, though unrecorded immune exposures were likely present. The donor was CMV seronegative and belonged to the group of over 300 seronegative cohort members. Each donor provided a peripheral blood sample, and peripheral blood mononuclear cells were used for TCR beta sequencing. Genomic DNA extraction from the blood cell samples was performed with the Qiagen DNeasy Blood Extraction Kit. This clone has a handful of counts. This clone's antigen is unknown. Base qualities are missing; no much larger clone stands one base away.

The origin of this receptor is a female donor in good health and CMV-seronegative. The sequencing sample was made of PBMCs. The chain couples TRBV6-6 to TRBJ2-1; 7 bases in the middle match TRBD2. The DNA is as follows: TGTGCCAGCAGTTCGGGACTAAAGCCGGATGAGCAGTTCTTC. Its protein is CASSSGLKPDEQFF.